Listed here are 16 T cell receptor beta chains from one sample, sequenced in a study of control samples from healthy donors and cancer patients. Data came from immunoSEQ multiplex PCR; TCRdb stores just in-frame clones and leaves some out. Found here are fewer than 95,000 clones, about 85% of them singletons; the top ten hold around a fifth. The sample comprised blood. The receptors were sampled from a man aged 25 to 45 in good health.

This chain connects TRBV19 to TRBJ1-5, with 9 bases that match TRBD1. CDR3 length: 16 amino acids. V shed 2 bases and J 4 bases; nucleotides not matched to a gene: 6. Per the germline V gene, CDR1 is LNHDA and CDR2 is SQIVND (reference sequence). The DNA for the CDR3 is TGTGCCAGTAGTATATTAGGACAGGGGAGGAATCAGCCCCAGCATTTT. It codes for CASSILGQGRNQPQHF.

There are a few counts of this clone. This chain links TRBV19 with TRBJ1-5; D unresolved. The CDR3 totals 14 residues. Trimming took 3 bases from V and 5 from J, leaving 11 bases between them. The germline V gene has CDR1 LNHDA and CDR2 SQIVND (reference sequence). CDR3 DNA: TGTGCCAGTAGTATTGGTAAGGGATATCAGCCCCAGCATTTT. Encoded protein: CASSIGKGYQPQHF.

This clone was seen a single time. The chain joins TRBV10-1 to TRBJ2-3; TRBD1 agrees at 9 bases. The CDR3 contains 15 residues. Trimming at V came to 6 bases and at J to 2 bases, leaving 6 bases not matched to a gene. Germline V gives CDR1 WNHNN, CDR2 SYGVQD (reference sequence). The CDR3 DNA follows: TGCGCCAGCAGGGGGGACAGGGCGAACACAGATACGCAGTATTTT. The encoded protein is CASRGDRANTDTQYF.

This chain joins TRBV18 and TRBJ1-6; TRBD1 aligns across 9 bases. The CDR3 spans 15 residues. Germline V gene lookup returns CDR1 KGHSH and CDR2 LQKENI. V dropped 4 bases and J dropped 9; count of bases not matched to a gene: 7. CDR3 amino acids: CASSLRDRAGSPLHF. The CDR3 DNA sequence: TGTGCCAGCTCACTACGGGACAGGGCTGGTTCACCCCTCCACTTT. The whole variable domain, filled in from reference TRBV18 and TRBJ1-6, reads NAGVMQNPRHLVRRRGQEARLRCSPMKGHSHVYWYRQLPEEGLKFMVYLQKENIIDESGMPKERFSAEFPKEGPSILRIQQVVRGDSAAYFCASSLRDRAGSPLHFGNGTRLTVT.

The rearrangement uses TRBV6-5 and TRBJ1-2; D is unclear. The germline CDR1 and CDR2 sequences are MNHEY and SVGAGI. The CDR3 extends over 12 amino acids. V lost 3 bases, J lost 7 bases, and 9 bases lay in between. DNA of the CDR3: TGTGCCAGCAGTTATGGGTCCACTGGCTACACCTTC. Translated, it gives CASSYGSTGYTF.

This CDR3 is CASSVGAGGEQFF. CDR3 DNA sequence: TGTGCCAGCAGCGTAGGAGCGGGGGGTGAGCAGTTCTTC. V gene TRBV9 combines with J gene TRBJ2-1, with TRBD2 identical over 9 bases. Unmatched junction bases numbered 1, after V lost 0 bases and J lost 9 bases. The CDR3 is 13 residues long. Germline CDR1 and CDR2: SGDLS and YYNGEE.

This clone showed up just a few times. V gene TRBV5-5 combines with J gene TRBJ1-1; 12 bases match TRBD1. CDR1 is SGHKS and CDR2 is YYEKEE in the germline V gene (reference sequence). The junction had 11 bases not matched to a gene; V was cut back by 3 bases and J by 5 bases. The CDR3 sequence is 17 residues long. This CDR3 is CASSSRHWDRGQTEAFF. In nucleotides, the CDR3 is TGTGCCAGCAGCTCCCGACACTGGGACAGGGGGCAAACTGAAGCTTTCTTT. Complete variable domain (other parts from reference TRBV5-5 and TRBJ1-1): DAGVTQSPTHLIKTRGQQVTLRCSPISGHKSVSWYQQVLGQGPQFIFQYYEKEERGRGNFPDRFSARQFPNYSSELNVNALLLGDSALYLCASSSRHWDRGQTEAFFGQGTRLTVV.

This clone came up once. The chain is built from TRBV11-3 and TRBJ2-2; no firm D call. Per germline, CDR1 SGHNT and CDR2 YENEEA. The CDR3 sequence is 12 residues long. Trimming removed 5 bases at V and 2 bases at J, with 3 bases between. In DNA form, the CDR3 reads TGTGCCAGCAGCCCCAACACCGGGGAGCTGTTTTTT. This translates into CASSPNTGELFF.

A single count supports this clone. The genes are TRBV14 and TRBJ2-3; maybe TRBD1 (6 bases). Looked up from germline, CDR1 is SGHDN and CDR2 is FVKESK. Deletions cut 4 bases from V and 5 bases from J, with 13 bases between. The CDR3 has 14 amino acids. CDR3 DNA sequence: TGTGCCAGCAGCCTCGGACAGTGGGGAGATACGCAGTATTTT. It yields the protein CASSLGQWGDTQYF.

The table lists this clone with a count of one. V and J are TRBV5-4 and TRBJ1-5; 10 bases are a match to TRBD1. The CDR3 runs 15 residues. Germline V gene sequence: CDR1 SGHNT, CDR2 YYREEE (reference sequence). V lost 4 bases to trimming and J lost 14 bases; unmatched junction nucleotides: 15. The CDR3 DNA reads as TGTGCCAGCAGCGCTAACCCACCCGGACAGGGGGGGGAGCATTTT. As protein: CASSANPPGQGGEHF.

The rearrangement links TRBV7-6 to TRBJ2-7; D is possibly TRBD1 (5 bases). Germline CDR1 is SGHVS and CDR2 is FNYEAQ. Trimming left V 5 bases short and J 7 bases short, with 18 bases between. The length of the CDR3 is 14 residues. The DNA of the CDR3 is TGTGCCAGCAGCATGGGGCCAGGGATGGAAGAGCAGTACTTC. It codes for CASSMGPGMEEQYF. Variable domain in full (rest from reference TRBV7-6 and TRBJ2-7): GAGVSQSPRYKVTKRGQDVALRCDPISGHVSLYWYRQALGQGPEFLTYFNYEAQQDKSGLPNDRFSAERPEGSISTLTIQRTEQRDSAMYRCASSMGPGMEEQYFGPGTRLTVT.

The chain joins TRBV7-3 to TRBJ2-7, with 10 bases fitting TRBD1. Trimming removed 5 bases from V and 3 bases from J; junction bases left unmatched: 7. This CDR3 has 15 residues. Germline CDR1 reads SGHTA; CDR2 reads FQGTGA. The CDR3 bases are TGTGCCAGCAGCCGAACCGGGACAGGGGACTACGAGCAGTACTTC. Protein: CASSRTGTGDYEQYF.

The V call is TRBV2, the J call TRBJ2-1; perhaps TRBD1 as D (6 bases). This CDR3 contains 17 residues. The V gene lost 3 bases and the J gene lost 0 bases, with 15 bases spanning the gap. The germline V gene has CDR1 SNHLY and CDR2 FYNNEI. CDR3 amino acids: CASSDPQGTISYNEQFF. CDR3 DNA: TGTGCCAGCAGTGACCCTCAGGGGACGATCTCCTACAATGAGCAGTTCTTC.

This chain uses TRBV19 with TRBJ2-7; TRBD1 aligns across 7 bases. Losses at the gene ends were 1 base for V and 3 bases for J; bases not matched to a gene: 6. The CDR3 spans 15 residues. Per the germline V gene, CDR1 is LNHDA and CDR2 is SQIVND (reference sequence). The chain's CDR3 is CASSIGQGQHYEQYF. DNA for the CDR3: TGTGCCAGTAGTATAGGACAGGGTCAGCACTACGAGCAGTACTTC.

This rearrangement joins TRBV5-8 to TRBJ2-7; D is possibly TRBD2 (5 bases). Trimming left V 5 bases short and J 4 bases short, with 22 bases between. This CDR3 is 16 amino acids long. Germline V lookup: CDR1 SGHTS, CDR2 YDEGEE. The CDR3 coding sequence is TGTGCCAGCAGTCCCTTGGCCTGGGAGATTGCGTACGAGCAGTACTTC. Its protein is CASSPLAWEIAYEQYF. Together with reference TRBV5-8 and TRBJ2-7, the CDR3 gives the full variable domain: EAGVTQSPTHLIKTRGQQATLRCSPISGHTSVYWYQQALGLGLQFLLWYDEGEERNRGNFPPRFSGRQFPNYSSELNVNALELEDSALYLCASSPLAWEIAYEQYFGPGTRLTVT.

This chain connects TRBV14 to TRBJ1-1, with 8 bases fitting TRBD1. Looked up from germline, CDR1 is SGHDN and CDR2 is FVKESK. V was clipped by 4 bases and J by 1 base; unmatched bases: 2. CDR3 length: 14 amino acids. The CDR3 spells CASSRTGGNTEAFF. In DNA form, the CDR3 reads TGTGCCAGCAGCCGAACAGGGGGGAACACTGAAGCTTTCTTT.